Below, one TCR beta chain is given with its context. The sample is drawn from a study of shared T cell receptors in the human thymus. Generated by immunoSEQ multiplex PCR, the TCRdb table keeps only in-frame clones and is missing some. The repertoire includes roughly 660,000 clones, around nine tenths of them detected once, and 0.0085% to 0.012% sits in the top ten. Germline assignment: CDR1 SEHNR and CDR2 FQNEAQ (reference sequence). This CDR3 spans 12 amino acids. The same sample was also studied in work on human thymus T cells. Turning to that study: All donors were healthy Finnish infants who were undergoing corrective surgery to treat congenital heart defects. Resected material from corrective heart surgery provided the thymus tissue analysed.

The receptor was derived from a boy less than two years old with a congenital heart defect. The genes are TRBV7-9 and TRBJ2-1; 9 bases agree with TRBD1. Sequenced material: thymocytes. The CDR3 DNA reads TGTGCTTTGGACAGGGGCTACAATGAGCAGTTCTTC. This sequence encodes CALDRGYNEQFF.